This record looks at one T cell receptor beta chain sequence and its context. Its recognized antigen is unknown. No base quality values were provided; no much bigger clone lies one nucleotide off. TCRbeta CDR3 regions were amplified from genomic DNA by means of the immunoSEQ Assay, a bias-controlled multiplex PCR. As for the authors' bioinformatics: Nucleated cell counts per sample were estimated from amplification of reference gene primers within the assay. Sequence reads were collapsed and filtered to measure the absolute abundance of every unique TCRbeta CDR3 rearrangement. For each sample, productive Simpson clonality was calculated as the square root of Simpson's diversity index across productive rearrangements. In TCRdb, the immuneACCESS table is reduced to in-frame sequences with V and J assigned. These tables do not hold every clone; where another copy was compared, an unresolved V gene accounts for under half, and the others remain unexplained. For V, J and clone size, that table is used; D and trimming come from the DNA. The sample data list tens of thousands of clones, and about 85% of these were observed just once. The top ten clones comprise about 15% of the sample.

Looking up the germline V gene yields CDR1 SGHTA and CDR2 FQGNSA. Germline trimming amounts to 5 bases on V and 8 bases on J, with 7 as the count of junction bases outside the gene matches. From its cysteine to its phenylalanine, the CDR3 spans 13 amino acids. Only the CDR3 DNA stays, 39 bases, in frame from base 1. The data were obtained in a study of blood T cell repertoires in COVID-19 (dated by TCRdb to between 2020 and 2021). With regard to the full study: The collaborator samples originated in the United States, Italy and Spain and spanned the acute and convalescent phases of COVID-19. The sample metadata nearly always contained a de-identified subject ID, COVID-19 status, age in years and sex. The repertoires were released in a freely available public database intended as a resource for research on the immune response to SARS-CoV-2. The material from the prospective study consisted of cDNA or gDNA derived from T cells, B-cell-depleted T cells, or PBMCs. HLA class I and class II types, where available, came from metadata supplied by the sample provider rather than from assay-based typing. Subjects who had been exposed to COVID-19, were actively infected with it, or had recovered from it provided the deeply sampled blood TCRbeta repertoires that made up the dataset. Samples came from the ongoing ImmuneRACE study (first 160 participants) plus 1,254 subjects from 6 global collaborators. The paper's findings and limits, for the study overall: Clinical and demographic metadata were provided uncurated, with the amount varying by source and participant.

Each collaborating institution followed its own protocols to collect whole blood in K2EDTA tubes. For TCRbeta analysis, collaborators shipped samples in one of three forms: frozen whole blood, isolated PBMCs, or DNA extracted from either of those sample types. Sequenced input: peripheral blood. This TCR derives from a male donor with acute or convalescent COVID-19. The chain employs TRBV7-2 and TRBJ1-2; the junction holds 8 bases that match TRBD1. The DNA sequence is TGTGCCAGCAGCCTGGACAGGGTAGAGGGCTACACCTTC. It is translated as CASSLDRVEGYTF.